The present T cell receptor beta chain was sequenced within a study of tumor-infiltrating lymphocytes in primary liver carcinoma. Study context: Ages ranged from 30 to 69, with HCC or mixed HCC-cholangiocarcinoma. Study-wide results and limits: A significantly higher top-250-clone fraction was recorded for tumors than for blood (p = 0.039).

The CDR3 is made up of 17 amino acids. The germline V gene encodes CDR1 MGHRA and CDR2 YSYEKL. Total RNA amounting to roughly 450 ng was the source from which TCR beta cDNA was made with a constant-region primer. The TCR beta library was amplified through three nested multiplex PCR rounds in a modified ARM-PCR procedure. TRBV1-TRBV30 forward primers and a C-beta reverse primer were used in the first two PCR rounds, which each ran for about 10 cycles. One entry per CDR3 protein, called by TCRdb with MiXCR from the multiplex PCR reads. The data contain tens of thousands of distinct CDR3 sequences, around 79% of them singletons. A remark on this clonotype: Its antigen is unidentified. The conserved final phenylalanine or tryptophan is absent from the CDR3, which likely points to a read error.

Total RNA and DNA came together from about 19-30 mg of bulk tissue without cell sorting. Every tumor was sampled at five separate regions. Tumor samples uniformly had over 85% viable tumor cells. The sequenced material came from liver tumor tissue from sampling region 3. Subset reported: tumor region T3, left-lateral pole. This clonotype was sampled from a man aged 35 to 55 with primary liver carcinoma and hepatitis B virus infection. The chain links TRBV4-1 to TRBJ2-7, with TRBD2 matching 11 bases. The CDR3 loop is CASSQLGETSGSYDQYL. The CDR3 nucleotides read TGCGCCAGCAGCCAACTGGGAGAAACTAGCGGGAGCTACGACCAGTACTTG.